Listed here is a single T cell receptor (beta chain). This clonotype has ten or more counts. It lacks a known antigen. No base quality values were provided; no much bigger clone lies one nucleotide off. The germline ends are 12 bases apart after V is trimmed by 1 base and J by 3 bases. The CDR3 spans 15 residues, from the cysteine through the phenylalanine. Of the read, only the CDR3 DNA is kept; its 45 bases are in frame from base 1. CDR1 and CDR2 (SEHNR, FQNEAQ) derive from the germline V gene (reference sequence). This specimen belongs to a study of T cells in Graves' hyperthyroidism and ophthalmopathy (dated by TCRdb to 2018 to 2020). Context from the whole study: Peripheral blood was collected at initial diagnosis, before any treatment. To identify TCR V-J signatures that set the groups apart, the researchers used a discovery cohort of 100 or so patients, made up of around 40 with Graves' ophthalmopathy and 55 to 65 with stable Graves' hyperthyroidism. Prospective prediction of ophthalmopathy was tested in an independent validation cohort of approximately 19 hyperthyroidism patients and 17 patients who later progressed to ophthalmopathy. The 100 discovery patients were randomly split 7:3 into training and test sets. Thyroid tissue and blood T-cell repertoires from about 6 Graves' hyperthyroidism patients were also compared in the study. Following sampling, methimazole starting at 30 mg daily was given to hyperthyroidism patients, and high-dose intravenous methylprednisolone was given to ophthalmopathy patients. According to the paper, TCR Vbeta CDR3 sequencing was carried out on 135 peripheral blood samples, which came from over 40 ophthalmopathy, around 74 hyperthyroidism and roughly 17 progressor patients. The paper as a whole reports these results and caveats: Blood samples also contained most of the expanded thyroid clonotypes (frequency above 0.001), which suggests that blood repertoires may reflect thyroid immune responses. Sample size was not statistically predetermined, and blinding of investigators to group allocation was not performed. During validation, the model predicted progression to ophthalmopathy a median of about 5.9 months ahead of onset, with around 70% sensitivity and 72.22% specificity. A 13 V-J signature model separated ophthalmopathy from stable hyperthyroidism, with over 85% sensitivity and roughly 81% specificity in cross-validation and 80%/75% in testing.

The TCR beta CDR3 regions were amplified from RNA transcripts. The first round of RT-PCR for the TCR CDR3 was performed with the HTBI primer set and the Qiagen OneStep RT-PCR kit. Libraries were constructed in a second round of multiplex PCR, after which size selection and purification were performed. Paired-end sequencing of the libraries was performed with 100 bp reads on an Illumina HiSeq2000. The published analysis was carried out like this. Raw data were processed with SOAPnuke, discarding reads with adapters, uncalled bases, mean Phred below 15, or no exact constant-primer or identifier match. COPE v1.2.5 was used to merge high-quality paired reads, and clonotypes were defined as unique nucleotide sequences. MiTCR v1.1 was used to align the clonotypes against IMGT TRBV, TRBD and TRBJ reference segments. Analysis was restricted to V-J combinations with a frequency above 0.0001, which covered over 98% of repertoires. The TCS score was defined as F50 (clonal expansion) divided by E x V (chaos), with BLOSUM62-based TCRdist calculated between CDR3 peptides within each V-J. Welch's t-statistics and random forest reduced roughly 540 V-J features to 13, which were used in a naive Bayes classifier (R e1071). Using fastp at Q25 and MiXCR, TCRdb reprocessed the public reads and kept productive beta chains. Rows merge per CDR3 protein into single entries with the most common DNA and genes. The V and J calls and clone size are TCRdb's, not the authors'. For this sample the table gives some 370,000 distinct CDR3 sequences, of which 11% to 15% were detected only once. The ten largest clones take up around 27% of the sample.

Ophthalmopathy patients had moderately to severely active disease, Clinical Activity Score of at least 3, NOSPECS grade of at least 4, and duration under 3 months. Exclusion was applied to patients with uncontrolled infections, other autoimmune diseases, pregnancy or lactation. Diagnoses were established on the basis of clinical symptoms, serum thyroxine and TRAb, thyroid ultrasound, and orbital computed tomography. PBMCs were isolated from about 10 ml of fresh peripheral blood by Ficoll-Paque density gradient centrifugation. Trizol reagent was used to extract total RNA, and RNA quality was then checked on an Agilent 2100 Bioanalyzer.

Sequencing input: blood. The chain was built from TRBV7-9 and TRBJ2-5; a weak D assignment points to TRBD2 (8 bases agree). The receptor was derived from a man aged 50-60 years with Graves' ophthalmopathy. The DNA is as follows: TGTGCCAGCAGCTTAGGCGGGGGGACAGAAGAGACCCAGTACTTC. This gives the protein CASSLGGGTEETQYF. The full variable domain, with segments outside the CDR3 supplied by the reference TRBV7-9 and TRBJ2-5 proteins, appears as DTGVSQNPRHKITKRGQNVTFRCDPISEHNRLYWYRQTLGQGPEFLTYFQNEAQLEKSRLLSDRFSAERPKGSFSTLEIQRTEQGDSAMYLCASSLGGGTEETQYFGPGTRLLVL.